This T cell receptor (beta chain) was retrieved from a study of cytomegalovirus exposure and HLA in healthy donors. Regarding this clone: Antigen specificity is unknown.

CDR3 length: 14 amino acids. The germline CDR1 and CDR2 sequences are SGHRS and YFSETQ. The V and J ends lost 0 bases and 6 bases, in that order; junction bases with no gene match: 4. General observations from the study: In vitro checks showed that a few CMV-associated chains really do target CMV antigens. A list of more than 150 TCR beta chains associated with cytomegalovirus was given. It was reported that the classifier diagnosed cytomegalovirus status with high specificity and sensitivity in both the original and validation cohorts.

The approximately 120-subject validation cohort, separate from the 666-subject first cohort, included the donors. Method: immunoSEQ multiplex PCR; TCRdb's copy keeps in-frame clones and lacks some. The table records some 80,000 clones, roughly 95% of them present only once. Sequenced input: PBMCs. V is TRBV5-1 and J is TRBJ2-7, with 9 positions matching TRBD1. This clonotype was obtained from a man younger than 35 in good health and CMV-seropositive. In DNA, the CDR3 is TGCGCCAGCAGCTTGGAGGGACAGGGAGGCGAGCAGTACTTC. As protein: CASSLEGQGGEQYF.